This T cell receptor (beta chain) originates from a study of blood T cell repertoires in COVID-19. Study context: The United States, Italy and Spain supplied acute and convalescent COVID-19 samples. Sample material is recorded as cDNA or gDNA derived from T cells, B-cell-depleted T cells, or PBMCs.

The CDR3 totals 14 residues. V lost 1 base to trimming and J lost 4 bases, with 8 bases between them. CDR1 and CDR2 from the germline V gene are SGHAT and FQNNGV. In the original analysis: Estimation of nucleated cell counts relied on the amplification of reference gene primers. The method was immunoSEQ multiplex PCR; TCRdb's version includes in-frame clones alone and lacks a portion of them. That table furnishes V, J and clone size, whereas the DNA furnished D and trimming. The table records fewer than 250,000 clones, less than 80% of them present only once. V and J are TRBV11-2 and TRBJ2-1, with TRBD2 as a possible D gene (5 bases). This clonotype originated in a woman in her forties or fifties with acute or convalescent COVID-19. Sequences were obtained from peripheral blood. CDR3 nucleotides: TGTGCCAGCAGCTTAGCGTCGGGGTACAATGAGCAGTTCTTC. Amino acids: CASSLASGYNEQFF.